The 26 T cell receptor beta chains below were found in one sample sequenced in a study of blood T cell repertoires in COVID-19. Method: immunoSEQ multiplex PCR; TCRdb's copy keeps in-frame clones and lacks some. The sample carries 500,000 or so clones, 87% recorded once. The sequenced sample was PBMCs or T cells enriched from blood (not recorded which). All receptors come from a woman younger than 35 who had recovered from COVID-19.

The chain is built from TRBV30 and TRBJ2-1; TRBD2 matches at 9 bases. The length of the CDR3 is 18 residues. Germline-derived CDR1 and CDR2 are GTSNPN and SVGIG (reference sequence). V trimming: 3 bases; J trimming: 3 bases; junction bases outside the gene matches: 15. CDR3 amino acids: CAWRDGGSGGTLYNEQFF. As DNA, the CDR3 is TGTGCCTGGAGAGATGGGGGTAGCGGGGGCACCCTCTACAATGAGCAGTTCTTC.

The chain employs TRBV6-6 and TRBJ2-7; D is unresolved. Trimming stripped 8 bases from V and 2 bases from J, with 19 bases between. The length of the CDR3 is 15 residues. Germline assignment: CDR1 MNHNY and CDR2 SVGAGI (reference sequence). In nucleotides, the CDR3 is TGTGCCAGCGGTCACCTCTCCCTAATCGCCTACGAGCAGTACTTC. Translated, it gives CASGHLSLIAYEQYF.

CDR3 DNA sequence: TGTGCCAGCAGTGAAGCGAGGGTTATTAACTATGGCTACACCTTC. It encodes CASSEARVINYGYTF. The rearrangement links TRBV6-1 to TRBJ1-2; D unresolved. The ends were cut back, 0 bases at V and 1 base at J, with 9 bases in the middle. Germline CDR1 reads MNHNS; CDR2 reads SASEGT. The CDR3 is 15 residues long.

In the case of this clone: Within the sample, other DNA sequences also encode this same CDR3. The V gene is TRBV30, the J gene TRBJ1-5; D gene unclear. Germline values: CDR1 GTSNPN, CDR2 SVGIG (reference sequence). V lost 0 bases, J lost 6 bases, and 12 bases lay in between. This CDR3 has 14 residues. The CDR3 sequence is CAWSVKREGQPQHF. The CDR3 DNA is TGTGCCTGGAGTGTAAAGAGGGAAGGTCAGCCCCAGCATTTT.

About this clone: Other DNA variants within this sample encode the same CDR3. CDR3 amino acids: CASSLGRDTEAFF. DNA for the CDR3: TGTGCCAGCAGTTTAGGTCGGGACACTGAAGCTTTCTTT. V usage is TRBV12-3 or TRBV12-4 and J usage is TRBJ1-1; D gene uncertain. This CDR3 is built from 13 residues. The V and J ends lost 1 base and 3 bases respectively, with 6 bases between them.

The chain couples TRBV4-1 to TRBJ2-2; the match to TRBD1 covers 7 bases. Germline V gene sequence: CDR1 MGHRA, CDR2 YSYEKL. There are 17 residues in the CDR3. The V and J ends lost 0 bases and 0 bases, in that order; junction bases with no gene match: 4. CDR3 residues: CASSQDPQGPNTGELFF. Here the CDR3 DNA reads TGCGCCAGCAGCCAAGATCCACAGGGGCCGAACACCGGGGAGCTGTTTTTT.

Note on this clone: Different DNA sequences within this sample yield the same CDR3. This rearrangement joins TRBV27 to TRBJ1-1, with no clear D. Germline CDR1 MNHEY, CDR2 SMNVEV (reference sequence). Trimming removed 3 bases from V and 4 bases from J, with 6 bases in between. This CDR3 region has 12 residues. CDR3: CASSFRGTEAFF. CDR3 nucleotides: TGTGCCAGCAGTTTTCGGGGCACTGAAGCTTTCTTT.

V gene TRBV14 combines with J gene TRBJ2-5; a possible D gene is TRBD2 (7 bases). This CDR3 contains 15 residues. V was cut by 4 bases and J by 4 bases, with 16 bases left in between. Per germline, CDR1 SGHDN and CDR2 FVKESK. CDR3 sequence (DNA): TGTGCCAGCAGCCTTCCCTTGGGGGGGGCAGAGACCCAGTACTTC. It is translated as CASSLPLGGAETQYF.

V is TRBV3-1 (or the pseudogene TRBV3-2) and J is TRBJ2-3; 7 bases agree with TRBD2. Germline-derived CDR1 and CDR2 are LGHDT and YNNKEL (reference sequence). The CDR3 spans 15 residues. With V trimmed by 0 bases and J by 8 bases, 8 bases remained unmatched. The CDR3 region is CASSQDRTSVGTQYF. The CDR3 DNA follows: TGTGCCAGCAGCCAAGATCGTACTAGCGTGGGTACGCAGTATTTT.

This chain links TRBV5-6 with TRBJ1-3; 9 bases agree with TRBD1. The CDR3 is 15 amino acids. Per germline, CDR1 SGHDT and CDR2 YYEEEE. V was clipped by 3 bases and J by 2 bases; unmatched bases: 3. CDR3 nucleotide sequence: TGTGCCAGCAGCTGGGGACAGGGAACTGGAAACACCATATATTTT. Amino acid sequence: CASSWGQGTGNTIYF.

The chain recombines TRBV5-1 with TRBJ2-7; 9 bases are a match to TRBD1. Trimming removed 2 bases from V and 2 bases from J; junction bases left unmatched: 2. The CDR3 is 14 residues long. The germline V gene has CDR1 SGHRS and CDR2 YFSETQ. The CDR3 region is CASSFGTGPYEQYF. CDR3 coding DNA: TGCGCCAGCAGCTTTGGGACAGGGCCCTACGAGCAGTACTTC.

The gene calls are TRBV11-2 and TRBJ1-2, with D maybe TRBD1 (6 bases). V was shortened by 3 bases and J by 2 bases, with 16 bases between the two germline ends. The CDR3 spans 16 residues. In germline, CDR1 is SGHAT, CDR2 FQNNGV. CDR3: CASSFSLTTGNYGYTF. The CDR3, as DNA: TGTGCCAGCAGCTTCTCACTTACAACAGGGAACTATGGCTACACCTTC.

The chain recombines TRBV5-1 with TRBJ2-7; 9 bases fit TRBD1. The CDR3 is made up of 14 amino acids. V trimming: 5 bases; J trimming: 3 bases; junction bases outside the gene matches: 6. Germline lookup yields CDR1 SGHRS and CDR2 YFSETQ. The CDR3 DNA is TGCGCCAGCAGTCACGGACAGGGGCTCTACGAGCAGTACTTC. Protein: CASSHGQGLYEQYF.

This clone was picked up one time. The chain uses TRBV27 and TRBJ1-5, with D hard to call. CDR1 is MNHEY, CDR2 SMNVEV, per germline (reference sequence). The CDR3 contains 15 residues. Between the trimmed V and J ends, which lost 6 bases and 0 bases, there was a span of 12 bases. In nucleotides, the CDR3 is TGTGCCAGCAGCCTCACGGGGTATAGCAATCAGCCCCAGCATTTT. Its translation: CASSLTGYSNQPQHF.

This clone has just one count. Other DNA sequences in the sample encode the same CDR3. This chain joins TRBV30 and TRBJ1-6; D ambiguous. Germline V CDR1 and CDR2: GTSNPN, SVGIG (reference sequence). V was cut by 4 bases and J by 8 bases, with 6 bases left in between. This CDR3 contains 11 residues. DNA for the CDR3: TGTGCCTGGACATCAGATTCACCCCTCCACTTT. It yields the protein CAWTSDSPLHF.

The chain recombines TRBV13 with TRBJ2-7, with 12 bases matching TRBD2. Germline assignment: CDR1 PRHDT and CDR2 FYEKMQ (reference sequence). Trimming at V came to 5 bases and at J to 3 bases, leaving 8 bases not matched to a gene. The CDR3 covers 16 residues. CDR3 bases: TGTGCCAGCAGCCAAGGGACTAGCGGGCGCTACTACGAGCAGTACTTC. Residues: CASSQGTSGRYYEQYF.

The rearrangement uses TRBV5-6 and TRBJ1-2; D remains ambiguous. Trimming stripped 4 bases from V and 8 bases from J, with 24 bases between. Looked up from germline, CDR1 is SGHDT and CDR2 is YYEEEE. The CDR3 totals 16 residues. The CDR3 coding sequence is TGTGCCAGCAGCCGGTCCCTCAGGCAGCAGCCTATGGGCTACACCTTC. Protein sequence: CASSRSLRQQPMGYTF.

V is TRBV27 and J is TRBJ2-7; D is ambiguous. CDR3 length: 14 residues. CDR1 MNHEY and CDR2 SMNVEV come from the germline V gene (reference sequence). The V end was cut by 4 bases, the J end by 2 bases, with 12 bases between. The CDR3 spells CASSSHSGPYEQYF. In DNA form, the CDR3 reads TGTGCCAGCAGTTCCCACTCAGGTCCCTACGAGCAGTACTTC.

The chain is built from TRBV10-2 and TRBJ1-2; 7 bases fit TRBD1. The CDR3 consists of 13 residues. The V gene end was trimmed by 6 bases and the J gene end by 0 bases; junction bases not matched to a gene: 1. The V gene's germline CDR1 is WSHSY and CDR2 SAAADI. The CDR3 here is CASRQGSNYGYTF. For the CDR3, the DNA is TGCGCCAGCAGACAGGGGTCTAACTATGGCTACACCTTC.

The rearrangement uses TRBV20-1 and TRBJ2-1, with 12 bases fitting TRBD2. Trimming removed 3 bases from V and 8 bases from J; junction bases left unmatched: 8. CDR3 length: 15 amino acids. Germline CDR1 is DFQATT and CDR2 is SNEGSKA (reference sequence). The CDR3 spells CSASLAGGQEDEQFF. The DNA for the CDR3 is TGCAGTGCTAGTCTAGCGGGGGGGCAGGAGGATGAGCAGTTCTTC.

This clone has just one count. V and J are TRBV9 and TRBJ2-1, with a possible D match to TRBD1 (5 bases). Germline V gene sequence: CDR1 SGDLS, CDR2 YYNGEE. This CDR3 has 13 residues. Between the trimmed V and J ends, which lost 3 bases and 8 bases, there was a span of 12 bases. CDR3 amino acids: CASSAHRFDEQFF. The CDR3 DNA reads TGTGCCAGCAGCGCCCACAGGTTTGATGAGCAGTTCTTC.

V gene TRBV24-1 combines with J gene TRBJ2-3, with 9 positions matching TRBD2. Germline V CDR1 and CDR2: KGHDR, SFDVKD. With V trimmed by 5 bases and J by 5 bases, 10 bases remained unmatched. This CDR3 is 16 amino acids long. The CDR3 DNA sequence: TGTGCCACCAGTGCAGCTAGCGGGGTTTGGGGAGATACGCAGTATTTT. Protein product: CATSAASGVWGDTQYF.

This clone has just a few counts. The V and J genes are TRBV6-5 and TRBJ1-5; 7 bases align to TRBD1. The length of the CDR3 is 15 residues. The junction had 9 bases not matched to a gene; V was cut back by 6 bases and J by 4 bases. The germline gives CDR1 MNHEY, CDR2 SVGAGI. CDR3 in DNA: TGTGCCAGCAGATTAAAGCAGACAGGGAATCAGCCCCAGCATTTT. It is translated as CASRLKQTGNQPQHF.

The V gene is TRBV28, the J gene TRBJ2-5, with D possibly TRBD1 on 5 matching bases. Trimming left V 4 bases short and J 4 bases short, with 16 bases between. The V gene's germline CDR1 is MDHEN and CDR2 SYDVKM. The CDR3 length is 15 residues. The CDR3 DNA follows: TGTGCCAGCAGTTCCCCGACAGCCTACCGAGAGACCCAGTACTTC. Translation: CASSSPTAYRETQYF.

The table lists this clone with a few counts. The rearrangement joins TRBV5-1 to TRBJ1-5, with 7 nucleotides matching TRBD1. This CDR3 contains 15 residues. Germline assignment: CDR1 SGHRS and CDR2 YFSETQ. With V trimmed by 0 bases and J by 5 bases, 5 bases remained unmatched. DNA of the CDR3: TGCGCCAGCAGCTTGGGGGACAGCCCTGATCAGCCCCAGCATTTT. Translation gives CASSLGDSPDQPQHF.

V is TRBV11-2 and J is TRBJ2-3; 8 nucleotides agree with TRBD2. This CDR3 comprises 15 residues. The V gene's germline CDR1 is SGHAT and CDR2 FQNNGV. V dropped 1 base and J dropped 6; count of bases not matched to a gene: 6. The chain's CDR3 is CASSLGAGVGDTQYF. The CDR3 DNA reads TGTGCCAGCAGCTTAGGAGCGGGGGTGGGGGATACGCAGTATTTT. Filled out from reference TRBV11-2 and TRBJ2-3, the complete variable domain reads EAGVAQSPRYKIIEKRQSVAFWCNPISGHATLYWYQQILGQGPKLLIQFQNNGVVDDSQLPKDRFSAERLKGVDSTLKIQPAKLEDSAVYLCASSLGAGVGDTQYFGPGTRLTVL.